This TCR beta chain is from a study of blood T cells in healthy people across ages. Combining a sample-barcoded 5' primer with a J-beta primer mix, a second PCR ran for roughly 7 to 11 cycles. TCRdb fed the 5' RACE reads into MiXCR, producing one record per CDR3 protein. Among 1.4 million to 1.5 million distinct CDR3 sequences listed, roughly 45% were seen once. With V trimmed by 5 bases and J by 7 bases, 8 bases remained unmatched. The CDR3 spans 14 residues. The germline gives CDR1 SGHTA, CDR2 FQGNSA. This sequence joins TRBV7-2 and TRBJ2-1; TRBD1 agrees at 7 bases. The sequence derives from a woman aged 18-29 years in good health. Sequencing was carried out using blood. The CDR3: CASSVQGTGNEQFF. DNA for the CDR3: TGTGCCAGCAGCGTACAGGGGACGGGGAATGAGCAGTTCTTC.